This T cell receptor (beta chain) was sequenced in a study of cytomegalovirus exposure and HLA in healthy donors. The study, taken as a whole, reports: It was likely that a cluster of highly shared sequence variants was a sequencing artifact.

The PCR employed 60 Vbeta primers together with 13 Jbeta primers. Assay: immunoSEQ multiplex PCR; the TCRdb copy retains only in-frame clones and omits some. The sample lists 140,000 or so clones; nearly 85% were seen once. V shed 1 base and J shed 0 bases, with 10 bases lying between them. Germline V gives CDR1 SNHLY, CDR2 FYNNEI. The CDR3 loop spans 15 amino acids. A remark on this clone: Its antigen is unidentified.

Sequenced: PBMCs. This receptor was taken from a male donor in good health and CMV-seronegative. The chain uses TRBV2 and TRBJ2-7; D perhaps matches TRBD1 (5 bases). This CDR3 is CASSEGQGLSYEQYF. The CDR3 DNA sequence: TGTGCCAGCAGTGAAGGGCAGGGTCTCTCCTACGAGCAGTACTTC.